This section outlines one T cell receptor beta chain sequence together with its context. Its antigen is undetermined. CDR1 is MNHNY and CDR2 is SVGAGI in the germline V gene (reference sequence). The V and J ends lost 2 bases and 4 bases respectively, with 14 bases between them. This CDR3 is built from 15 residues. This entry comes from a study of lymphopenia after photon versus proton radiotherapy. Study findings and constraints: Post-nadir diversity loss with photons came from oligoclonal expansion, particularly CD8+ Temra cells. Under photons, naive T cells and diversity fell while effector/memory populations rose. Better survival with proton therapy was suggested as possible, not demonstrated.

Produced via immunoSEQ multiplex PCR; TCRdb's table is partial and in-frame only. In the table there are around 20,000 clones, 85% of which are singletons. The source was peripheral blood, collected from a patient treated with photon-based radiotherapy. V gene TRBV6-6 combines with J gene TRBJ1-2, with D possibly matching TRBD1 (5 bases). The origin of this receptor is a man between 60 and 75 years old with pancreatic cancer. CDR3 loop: CASSYPGGLGYGYTF. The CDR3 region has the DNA TGTGCCAGCAGTTACCCCGGGGGGTTAGGCTATGGCTACACCTTC.